The 21 T cell receptor beta chains listed next were all sequenced from one sample in a study of blood T cells in healthy people across ages. A J-beta primer mix and a sample-barcoded 5' primer were used in a second PCR of about 7 to 12 cycles. TCRdb analysed the 5' RACE reads with MiXCR anew, one entry per CDR3 protein. The table lists 600,000 to 800,000 distinct CDR3 sequences, around 20% of them singletons. Sequenced: blood. Receptors were obtained from a man between 70 and 80 years old in good health.

V is TRBV6-5 and J is TRBJ2-2; 11 positions agree with TRBD2. The CDR3 is 16 amino acids. Germline V gene sequence: CDR1 MNHEY, CDR2 SVGAGI. V trimming: 6 bases; J trimming: 2 bases; junction bases outside the gene matches: 5. CDR3 nucleotides: TGTGCCAGCAGCTGGGGACTAGCGGTTAACACCGGGGAGCTGTTTTTT. Its protein product is CASSWGLAVNTGELFF.

This chain connects TRBV5-6 to TRBJ2-7; possible D gene TRBD2, 6 bases. The CDR3 is made up of 13 amino acids. Per the germline V gene, CDR1 is SGHDT and CDR2 is YYEEEE. V was clipped by 0 bases and J by 6 bases, with 10 bases between them. For the CDR3, the DNA is TGTGCCAGCAGCTTGGCAGGACTACTCGAGCAGTACTTC. It codes for CASSLAGLLEQYF.

This clonotype was recorded a few times. Germline and junction disagree at one end, which may indicate a read error. V and J are TRBV3-1 and TRBJ2-5; 11 bases align to TRBD2. CDR1 is LGHDT and CDR2 is YNNKEL in the germline V gene (reference sequence). This CDR3 has 13 residues. The CDR3 loop reads CASSPRLAGKKFF. CDR3 sequence (DNA): TGTGCCAGCAGCCCCCGACTAGCGGGAAAAAAGTTCTTC.

The J gene is TRBJ1-2, the V gene TRBV20-1, with D uncertain. The CDR3 has 11 residues. Germline V CDR1 and CDR2: DFQATT, SNEGSKA (reference sequence). The germline V and J ends were trimmed by 1 base and 6 bases, with 6 bases remaining between them. This CDR3 is CSARGQHGYTF. In nucleotides, the CDR3 is TGCAGTGCTAGAGGGCAGCATGGCTACACCTTC.

This clonotype was recorded a few times. The rearrangement links TRBV10-3 to TRBJ2-5; no clear D gene. Between the trimmed V and J ends, which lost 3 bases and 5 bases, there was a span of 7 bases. The CDR3 contains 12 residues. In germline, CDR1 is ENHRY, CDR2 SYGVKD. The CDR3 protein is CAISDSRETQYF. CDR3 bases: TGTGCCATCAGTGATTCGAGGGAGACCCAGTACTTC.

This chain links TRBV9 with TRBJ2-1, with TRBD1 matching 9 bases. The better agreement between TRBJ2-7 and the DNA end casts doubt on the J call. CDR3 length equals 14 residues. Germline CDR1 and CDR2: SGDLS and YYNGEE. In DNA, the CDR3 is TGTGCCAGCAGCGTAGATGGACAGGGGTACGAGCAGTACTTC. Translated: CASSVDGQGYEQYF.

The J gene is TRBJ2-5, the V gene TRBV29-1; 8 positions agree with TRBD1. The end of the DNA is better explained by TRBJ2-7, so the J call may be wrong. There are 15 residues in the CDR3. Germline V gene data show CDR1 as SQVTM and CDR2 as ANQGSEA. CDR3 DNA sequence: TGCAGCGTTGAAGAACGACAGGGGAACCCCTACGAGCAGTACTTC. This sequence encodes CSVEERQGNPYEQYF.

The CDR3, as DNA: TGTGCCAGCAGCTTAACATACAGCACTGAAGCTTTCTTT. Protein product: CASSLTYSTEAFF. The rearrangement joins TRBV7-3 to TRBJ1-1; D not resolved. This CDR3 comprises 13 residues. Germline lookup yields CDR1 SGHTA and CDR2 FQGTGA. Trimming pared 0 bases from V and 4 bases from J, leaving 6 bases between.

Points on this clonotype: Given a much more abundant clone one base away, this may be a read error. The chain uses TRBV24-1 and TRBJ2-1; the D gene could be TRBD1 or TRBD2 (6 bases each). The CDR3 loop spans 13 amino acids. CDR1 is KGHDR, CDR2 SFDVKD, per germline. Trimming shortened V by 9 bases and J by 4 bases, and 12 bases separated the two germline ends. CDR3 DNA: TGTGCCACCGACGGGGGCGATTACAATGAGCAGTTCTTC. It specifies CATDGGDYNEQFF.

This chain links TRBV27 with TRBJ2-1, with D possibly matching TRBD1 (6 bases). Germline V gene lookup returns CDR1 MNHEY and CDR2 SMNVEV (reference sequence). V was shortened by 6 bases and J by 0 bases, with 12 bases between the two germline ends. This CDR3 is 15 amino acids long. CDR3 sequence (DNA): TGTGCCAGCAGGACAACAGGGAGCTCCTACAATGAGCAGTTCTTC. Protein product: CASRTTGSSYNEQFF.

This clonotype was observed a few times. V and J are TRBV4-3 and TRBJ2-3; D may be TRBD1 (5 bases). The germline V and J ends were trimmed by 3 bases and 5 bases, with 6 bases remaining between them. Germline CDR1 and CDR2: LGHNA and YSLEER. The CDR3 extends over 12 amino acids. CDR3 protein: CASSQGQDTQYF. CDR3 in DNA: TGCGCCAGCAGCCAGGGGCAAGATACGCAGTATTTT.

The chain has TRBV7-9 and TRBJ2-5; TRBD1 is a possible D gene (5 bases). The CDR3 runs to 14 residues. V was shortened by 1 base and J by 5 bases, with 11 bases between the two germline ends. Germline lookup yields CDR1 SEHNR and CDR2 FQNEAQ (reference sequence). CDR3: CASSLDPGRETQYF. The DNA of the CDR3 is TGTGCCAGCAGCTTAGATCCAGGGCGGGAGACCCAGTACTTC.

The V and J genes are TRBV12-3 or TRBV12-4 and TRBJ2-7; 8 bases agree with TRBD1. The DNA end favors TRBJ2-1, so the J call may be wrong. The CDR3 has 13 amino acids. In DNA form, the CDR3 reads TGTGCCAGCAGTTTTACAGGGGGAAATGAGCAGTTCTTC. It translates to CASSFTGGNEQFF.

This clonotype was recorded a few times. This chain connects TRBV20-1 to TRBJ2-4; the D gene could be TRBD1 or TRBD2 (5 bases each). The V gene's germline CDR1 is DFQATT and CDR2 SNEGSKA (reference sequence). The CDR3 is 15 residues long. Trimming removed 1 base from V and 1 base from J, with 11 bases in between. DNA for the CDR3: TGCAGTGCTAGAGTGGGCAGGGAGGCCAAAAACATTCAGTACTTC. It specifies CSARVGREAKNIQYF.

V usage is TRBV20-1 and J usage is TRBJ2-3; 13 bases align to TRBD2. This CDR3 comprises 15 residues. CDR1 DFQATT and CDR2 SNEGSKA come from the germline V gene (reference sequence). The junction had 6 bases not matched to a gene; V was cut back by 5 bases and J by 4 bases. The CDR3 nucleotides read TGCAGTGCTGGCGGGACTAGCGGGACCCCAGATACGCAGTATTTT. It specifies CSAGGTSGTPDTQYF.

This clonotype came up a few times. The chain recombines TRBV18 with TRBJ2-4, with D possibly matching TRBD2 (5 bases). Germline CDR1 KGHSH, CDR2 LQKENI. V shed 2 bases and J shed 1 base, with 12 bases lying between them. The CDR3 covers 16 residues. CDR3: CASSPSRDGAKNIQYF. The DNA of the CDR3 is TGTGCCAGCTCACCATCGAGGGATGGCGCCAAAAACATTCAGTACTTC.

The DNA for the CDR3 is TGTGCCAGCAGCCAGCTTGCTTCACCCCTCCACTTT. This sequence encodes CASSQLASPLHF. The J gene is TRBJ1-6, the V gene TRBV7-6; no reliable D call. Germline V lookup: CDR1 SGHVS, CDR2 FNYEAQ. V lost 5 bases and J 9 bases, leaving 8 bases between the germline ends. This CDR3 is 12 amino acids long. The whole variable domain, remainder taken from reference TRBV7-6 and TRBJ1-6, is GAGVSQSPRYKVTKRGQDVALRCDPISGHVSLYWYRQALGQGPEFLTYFNYEAQQDKSGLPNDRFSAERPEGSISTLTIQRTEQRDSAMYRCASSQLASPLHFGNGTRLTVT.

This clonotype appeared a single time. The chain couples TRBV27 to TRBJ1-4; 8 bases line up with TRBD1. Germline V CDR1 and CDR2: MNHEY, SMNVEV (reference sequence). Losses at the gene ends were 6 bases for V and 11 bases for J; bases not matched to a gene: 11. The CDR3 loop spans 14 amino acids. For the CDR3, the DNA is TGTGCCAGCAGCCGGACAGGGATCGCCGAGAAACTGTTTTTT. Protein sequence: CASSRTGIAEKLFF.

This clonotype was observed many times. The rearrangement uses TRBV10-3 and TRBJ2-3; no clear D. CDR3 size: 13 residues. The V gene lost 4 bases and the J gene lost 5 bases, with 10 bases spanning the gap. Germline assignment: CDR1 ENHRY and CDR2 SYGVKD. In DNA form, the CDR3 reads TGTGCCATCAGTGCTAAGTTGCAAGATACGCAGTATTTT. Translating it yields CAISAKLQDTQYF.

This clonotype occurred a few times. The CDR3 loop reads CASSPSGTLFYEQYF. The DNA of the CDR3 is TGTGCCAGCAGTCCGTCCGGGACCCTCTTTTACGAGCAGTACTTC. The gene calls are TRBV6-5 and TRBJ2-5; the D gene could be TRBD1 or TRBD2 (5 bases each). The DNA end favors TRBJ2-7, so the J call may be wrong. Germline CDR1 reads MNHEY; CDR2 reads SVGAGI. The length of the CDR3 is 15 residues.

In this sample, this clonotype turned up a few times. This chain links TRBV2 with TRBJ2-1; D remains unclear. The J call is doubtful: the DNA matches TRBJ2-7 better. CDR3 length: 14 residues. Germline CDR1 is SNHLY and CDR2 is FYNNEI. CDR3: CASRDLTSSYEQYF. The DNA of the CDR3 is TGTGCCAGCAGAGATCTCACGAGCTCCTACGAGCAGTACTTC.